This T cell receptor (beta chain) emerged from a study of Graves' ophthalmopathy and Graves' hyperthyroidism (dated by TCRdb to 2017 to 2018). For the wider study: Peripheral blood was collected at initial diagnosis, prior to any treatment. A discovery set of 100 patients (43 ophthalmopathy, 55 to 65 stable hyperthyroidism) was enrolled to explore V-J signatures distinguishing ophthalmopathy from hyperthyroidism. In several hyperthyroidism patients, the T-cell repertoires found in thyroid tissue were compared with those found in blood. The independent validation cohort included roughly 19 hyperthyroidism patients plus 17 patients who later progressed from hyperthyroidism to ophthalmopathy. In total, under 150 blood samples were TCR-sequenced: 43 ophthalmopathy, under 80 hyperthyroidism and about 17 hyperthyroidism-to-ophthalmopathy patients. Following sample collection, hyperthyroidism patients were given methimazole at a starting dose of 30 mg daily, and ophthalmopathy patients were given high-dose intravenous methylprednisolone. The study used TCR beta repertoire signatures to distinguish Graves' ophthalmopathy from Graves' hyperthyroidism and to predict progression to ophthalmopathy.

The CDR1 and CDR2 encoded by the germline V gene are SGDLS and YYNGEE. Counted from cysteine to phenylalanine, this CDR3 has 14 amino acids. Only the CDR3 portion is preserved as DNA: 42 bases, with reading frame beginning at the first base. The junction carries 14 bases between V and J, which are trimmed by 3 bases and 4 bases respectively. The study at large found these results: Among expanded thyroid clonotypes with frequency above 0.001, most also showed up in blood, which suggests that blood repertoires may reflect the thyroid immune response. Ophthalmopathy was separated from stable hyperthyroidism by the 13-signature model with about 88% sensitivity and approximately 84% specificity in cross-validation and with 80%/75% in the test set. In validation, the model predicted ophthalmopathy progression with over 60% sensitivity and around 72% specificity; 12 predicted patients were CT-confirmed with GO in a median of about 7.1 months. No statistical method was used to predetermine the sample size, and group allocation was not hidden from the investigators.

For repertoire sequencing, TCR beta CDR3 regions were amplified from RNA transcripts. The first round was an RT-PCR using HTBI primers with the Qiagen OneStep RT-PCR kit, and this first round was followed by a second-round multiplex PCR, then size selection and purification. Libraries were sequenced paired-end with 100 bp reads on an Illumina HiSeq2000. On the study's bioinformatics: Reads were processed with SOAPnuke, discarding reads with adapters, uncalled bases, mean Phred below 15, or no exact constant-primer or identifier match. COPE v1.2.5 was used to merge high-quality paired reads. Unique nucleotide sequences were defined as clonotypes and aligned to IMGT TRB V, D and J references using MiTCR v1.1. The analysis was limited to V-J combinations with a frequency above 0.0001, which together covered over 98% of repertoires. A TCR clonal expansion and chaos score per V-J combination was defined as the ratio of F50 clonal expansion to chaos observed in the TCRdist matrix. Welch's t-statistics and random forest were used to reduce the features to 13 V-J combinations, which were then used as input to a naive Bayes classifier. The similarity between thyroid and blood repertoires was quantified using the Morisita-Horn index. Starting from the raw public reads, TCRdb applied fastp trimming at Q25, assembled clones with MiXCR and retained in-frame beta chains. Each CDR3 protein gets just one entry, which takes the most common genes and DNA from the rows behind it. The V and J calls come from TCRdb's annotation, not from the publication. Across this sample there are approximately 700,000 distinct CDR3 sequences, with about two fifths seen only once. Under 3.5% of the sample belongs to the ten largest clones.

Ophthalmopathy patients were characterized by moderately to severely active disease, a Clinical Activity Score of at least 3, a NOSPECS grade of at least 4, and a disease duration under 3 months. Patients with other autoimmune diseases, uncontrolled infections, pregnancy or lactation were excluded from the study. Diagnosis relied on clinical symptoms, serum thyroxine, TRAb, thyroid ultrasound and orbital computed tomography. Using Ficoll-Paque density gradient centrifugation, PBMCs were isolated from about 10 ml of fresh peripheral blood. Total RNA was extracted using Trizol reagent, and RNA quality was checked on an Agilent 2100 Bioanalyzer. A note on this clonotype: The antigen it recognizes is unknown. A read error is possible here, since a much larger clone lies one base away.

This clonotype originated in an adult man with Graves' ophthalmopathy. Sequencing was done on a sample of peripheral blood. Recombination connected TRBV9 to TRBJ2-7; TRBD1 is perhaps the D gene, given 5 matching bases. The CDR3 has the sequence CASSGQSGSYEQYF. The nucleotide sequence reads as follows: TGTGCCAGCAGCGGCCAATCAGGGTCATACGAGCAGTACTTC.